This is a list of T cell receptor beta chains from one sample in a study of T cells expressing NK-cell markers. TCRdb processed the 5' RACE reads again and assigns one entry to each CDR3 protein, with no DNA. This table lists about 260,000 distinct CDR3 sequences. Sequenced sample: blood T cells: a sorted CD56 or NKG2C T cell subset, CD4+ or CD8+ T cells, or bulk PBMC T cells (not recorded which). The receptors come from a man aged 18 to 29 in good health. The CDR3 runs from the conserved cysteine through the conserved F or W.

TRBJ2-3 | TRBV20-1 | CSARDVGRSTDTQYF
TRBJ2-3 | TRBV6-4 | CASSVTSDAIDTQYF
TRBJ2-5 | TRBV20-1 | CSARDQGRETQYF
TRBJ2-3 | TRBV20-1 | CSAQGAGRAHTQYF
TRBJ1-1 | TRBV5-6 | CASILGDRGRVTEAFF
TRBJ2-1 | TRBV5-1 | CASRTVTGVLNEQFF
TRBJ2-7 | TRBV5-6 | CASSRTGQLSYEQYF
TRBJ2-5 | TRBV15 | CATSRAGARETQYF
TRBJ1-5 | TRBV20-1 | CSARDRTGRPYQPQHF
TRBJ2-1 | TRBV7-3 | CASSETRTEQFF
TRBJ2-1 | TRBV5-6 | CASSLVEAEQFF
TRBJ2-3 | TRBV12-3/TRBV12-4 | CASSPRGGDTQYF
TRBJ2-1 | TRBV19 | CASSRQGSPDEQFF
TRBJ2-1 | TRBV5-1 | CASSLTTSGRPSSYNEQFF
TRBJ1-5 | TRBV20-1 | CSARVEDNLPQHF
TRBJ2-5 | TRBV27 | CASTASSRREETQYF
TRBJ1-6 | TRBV7-2 | CASSPQAREHSPLHF
TRBJ1-1 | TRBV12-3/TRBV12-4 | CASSPTTGGTEAFF
TRBJ2-7 | TRBV20-1 | CSASQPRERTYEQYF
TRBJ2-7 | TRBV7-2 | CASSLQRNSYEQYF
TRBJ2-7 | TRBV12-3/TRBV12-4 | CASSQRTGDLYEQYF
TRBJ2-3 | TRBV4-3 | CASSQEKLAVDTQYF
TRBJ2-1 | TRBV29-1 | CSVLAYNEQFF
TRBJ1-1 | TRBV30 | CAWTPAGVEAFF
TRBJ2-1 | TRBV4-2 | CASSQPDGRDEQFF
TRBJ1-5 | TRBV2 | CASSATGNQPQHF
TRBJ2-5 | TRBV5-1 | CASRPLPGAQETQYF
TRBJ2-1 | TRBV7-2 | CASSASVSSYNEQFF
TRBJ2-1 | TRBV14 | CASSQALGGWTSSYNEQFF
TRBJ1-1 | TRBV20-1 | CSASLIGRGRTEAFF
TRBJ1-5 | TRBV7-8 | CASTQSFRGNNQPQHF
TRBJ1-1 | TRBV15 | CATSRQTANTEAFF
TRBJ2-1 | TRBV12-3/TRBV12-4 | CASRLSGTSYNEQFF
TRBJ2-1 | TRBV11-1 | CASSLEWLAQTFF
TRBJ2-1 | TRBV28 | CASSLVRGGRSEQFF
TRBJ2-1 | TRBV7-9 | CASSFSRGGYNEQFF
TRBJ1-5 | TRBV18 | CASSPTGTAYQPQHF